This TCR beta chain was captured in a study of blood T cell repertoires in COVID-19. There are 16 residues in the CDR3. The junction had 4 bases not matched to a gene; V was cut back by 3 bases and J by 0 bases. Looked up from germline, CDR1 is MGHDK and CDR2 is SYGVNS. Profiling relied on immunoSEQ multiplex PCR, and the TCRdb table lists in-frame clones only, not all of them. The sample consists of fewer than 400,000 clones, 80% to 90% of them appearing once. This clone was seen only a few times. The rearrangement uses TRBV25-1 and TRBJ1-4; 7 nucleotides agree with TRBD1. This clonotype was sampled from a man younger than 45 who had recovered from COVID-19. The sample was PBMCs or T cells enriched from blood (not recorded which). The CDR3 nucleotides are TGTGCCAGCAGTGACGCCAGGGGGGCAACTAATGAAAAACTGTTTTTT. It encodes CASSDARGATNEKLFF.